The 17 T cell receptor beta chains below all came from one sample that was sequenced in a study of blood T cell repertoires in COVID-19. Clones were sequenced by immunoSEQ multiplex PCR, and TCRdb holds only the in-frame ones, with some missing. This table has fewer than 95,000 clones, around 72% appearing once. Material for sequencing was peripheral blood. These receptors all come from a man between 65 and 80 years old with COVID-19, enrolled during active disease.

This clone was recorded a few times. The chain carries TRBV15 and TRBJ2-1; TRBD2 agrees at 15 bases. The V gene's germline CDR1 is LNHNV and CDR2 YYDKDF (reference sequence). J gave up 15 bases and V 5 bases, and 11 bases lay outside the gene matches. This CDR3 contains 15 residues. CDR3: CATSEGGLAGGRLFF. In nucleotides, the CDR3 is TGTGCCACCAGCGAGGGCGGACTAGCGGGAGGGCGGTTGTTCTTC.

The gene calls are TRBV29-1 and TRBJ2-2; the D is unclear. The CDR3 runs to 14 residues. Trimming removed 5 bases at V and 0 bases at J, with 10 bases between. Germline V lookup: CDR1 SQVTM, CDR2 ANQGSEA. CDR3 nucleotides: TGCAGCGTTTCGGCAGGCTCGAACACCGGGGAGCTGTTTTTT. It translates to CSVSAGSNTGELFF.

Ten or more counts support this clone. The chain employs TRBV5-6 and TRBJ2-1, with TRBD2 matching 9 bases. The trim removed 4 bases at V and 4 bases at J, leaving 6 bases unmatched. The germline V gene encodes CDR1 SGHDT and CDR2 YYEEEE. This CDR3 contains 15 residues. The CDR3 region is CASSAGTSRYNEQFF. The CDR3 coding sequence is TGTGCCAGCAGCGCCGGGACTAGCAGATACAATGAGCAGTTCTTC.

The chain recombines TRBV6-5 with TRBJ1-4; the match to TRBD1 covers 8 bases. In germline, CDR1 is MNHEY, CDR2 SVGAGI. CDR3 length: 14 amino acids. The ends lost 6 bases at V and 4 bases at J; junction bases unmatched: 4. As DNA, the CDR3 is TGTGCCAGCAGGCAGGGACAGGATAATGAAAAACTGTTTTTT. Translating gives CASRQGQDNEKLFF.

This rearrangement joins TRBV24-1 to TRBJ2-1, with a possible D match to TRBD1 (6 bases). With 7 bases removed from V and 4 bases from J, the gap between germline ends came to 28 bases. Germline CDR1 reads KGHDR; CDR2 reads SFDVKD. The CDR3 consists of 19 residues. CDR3 residues: CATRASAGQRRDKYNEQFF. In nucleotides, the CDR3 is TGTGCCACCAGGGCTTCGGCAGGACAACGCCGGGACAAATACAATGAGCAGTTCTTC.

The chain combines TRBV28 with TRBJ2-1, with 10 bases that match TRBD2. Losses at the gene ends were 8 bases for V and 6 bases for J; bases not matched to a gene: 10. Looked up from germline, CDR1 is MDHEN and CDR2 is SYDVKM. The CDR3 loop spans 15 amino acids. CDR3 sequence (DNA): TGTGCCAGCGGATCCTTAGCGGGAGGAGCCAATGAGCAGTTCTTC. Translation gives CASGSLAGGANEQFF.

This clone was seen a single time. The chain is built from TRBV7-2 and TRBJ1-1; possible D gene TRBD1, 5 bases. The CDR3 has 14 residues. Trimming removed 6 bases from V and 3 bases from J, with 14 bases in between. CDR1 and CDR2 from the germline V gene are SGHTA and FQGNSA. The CDR3 nucleotides read TGTGCCAGCAGGGGGGAGGGATGGGACACTGAAGCTTTCTTT. This gives the protein CASRGEGWDTEAFF.

V gene TRBV5-1 combines with J gene TRBJ2-7, with D perhaps matching TRBD2 (6 bases). V lost 1 base, J lost 3 bases, and 14 bases lay in between. Per the germline V gene, CDR1 is SGHRS and CDR2 is YFSETQ. The length of the CDR3 is 15 residues. This chain's CDR3 is CASSLSPGGYYEQYF. CDR3 DNA sequence: TGCGCCAGCAGCTTGTCCCCTGGAGGGTACTACGAGCAGTACTTC. Full variable domain (outside the CDR3, taken from reference TRBV5-1 and TRBJ2-7): KAGVTQTPRYLIKTRGQQVTLSCSPISGHRSVSWYQQTPGQGLQFLFEYFSETQRNKGNFPGRFSGRQFSNSRSEMNVSTLELGDSALYLCASSLSPGGYYEQYFGPGTRLTVT.

This chain links TRBV10-3 with TRBJ2-1; D not resolved. Per the germline V gene, CDR1 is ENHRY and CDR2 is SYGVKD. The V end lost 6 bases, the J end lost 7 bases, and 10 bases lay between the germline ends. The CDR3 covers 12 residues. The CDR3 spells CAIRLNSNEQFF. The CDR3 nucleotides read TGTGCCATCAGACTCAACTCTAATGAGCAGTTCTTC.

This clone occurred a few times. V is TRBV6-6 and J is TRBJ2-7; TRBD1 matches 8 bases. Trimming cost V 6 bases and J 2 bases; bases outside gene matches: 3. The CDR3 loop spans 13 amino acids. CDR1 MNHNY and CDR2 SVGAGI come from the germline V gene (reference sequence). The CDR3: CASRPGQAYEQYF. DNA of the CDR3: TGTGCCAGCAGGCCGGGACAGGCCTACGAGCAGTACTTC.

This clone was counted between two and nine times. This chain connects TRBV19 to TRBJ1-1; a possible D gene is TRBD1 (5 bases). CDR1 and CDR2 (germline): LNHDA, SQIVND (reference sequence). The CDR3 has 13 amino acids. V shed 10 bases and J shed 4 bases, with 16 bases lying between them. DNA for the CDR3: TGTGCCACTACCGGAGGGAGGGGCACTGAAGCTTTCTTT. This gives the protein CATTGGRGTEAFF.

This chain links TRBV5-1 with TRBJ1-1; D gene unclear. Trimming cost V 4 bases and J 1 base, with 11 bases left between them. Germline V gene lookup returns CDR1 SGHRS and CDR2 YFSETQ. This CDR3 has 14 amino acids. The CDR3 spells CASSLVTPNTEAFF. The CDR3, as DNA: TGCGCCAGCAGCCTGGTGACACCGAACACTGAAGCTTTCTTT.

This chain uses TRBV2 with TRBJ1-2; TRBD1 might be the D (5 bases). The CDR3 is 12 amino acids. Trimming left V 8 bases short and J 6 bases short, with 13 bases between. CDR1 is SNHLY, CDR2 FYNNEI, per germline. The CDR3 region is CASVEGPNGYTF. CDR3 sequence (DNA): TGTGCCAGCGTGGAGGGGCCAAATGGCTACACCTTC.

The J gene is TRBJ1-5, the V gene TRBV19; possible D gene TRBD1, 6 bases. With 3 bases removed from V and 3 bases from J, the gap between germline ends came to 9 bases. Germline V gives CDR1 LNHDA, CDR2 SQIVND (reference sequence). The CDR3 runs 14 residues. The CDR3 DNA is TGTGCCAGTAGTATTGGACAGAACAATCAGCCCCAGCATTTT. Its protein product is CASSIGQNNQPQHF. Filled out from reference TRBV19 and TRBJ1-5, the complete variable domain reads DGGITQSPKYLFRKEGQNVTLSCEQNLNHDAMYWYRQDPGQGLRLIYYSQIVNDFQKGDIAEGYSVSREKKESFPLTVTSAQKNPTAFYLCASSIGQNNQPQHFGDGTRLSIL.

The chain combines TRBV28 with TRBJ1-5, with a tentative D call TRBD1 (5 bases). This CDR3 is built from 14 residues. The V end was cut by 6 bases, the J end by 4 bases, with 13 bases between. CDR1 is MDHEN and CDR2 is SYDVKM in the germline V gene. CDR3: CASSYAGGNQPQHF. The CDR3 DNA is TGTGCCAGCAGCTACGCCGGGGGGAATCAGCCCCAGCATTTT.

The chain joins TRBV10-3 to TRBJ2-5; D possibly corresponds to TRBD1 (9 bases). The germline CDR1 and CDR2 sequences are ENHRY and SYGVKD. The V end was cut by 10 bases, the J end by 5 bases, with 17 bases between. The CDR3 has 13 amino acids. The CDR3 protein is CATGGTGIETQYF. CDR3 DNA sequence: TGTGCCACGGGGGGGACAGGGATCGAGACCCAGTACTTC.

The V and J genes are TRBV5-1 and TRBJ1-2; TRBD1 agrees at 8 bases. CDR3 length: 14 amino acids. Trimming at V came to 7 bases and at J to 7 bases, leaving 12 bases not matched to a gene. CDR1 is SGHRS and CDR2 is YFSETQ in the germline V gene. CDR3 sequence: CASGLTGDDRGYTF. CDR3 nucleotides: TGCGCCAGCGGTTTGACAGGGGATGATCGTGGCTACACCTTC.